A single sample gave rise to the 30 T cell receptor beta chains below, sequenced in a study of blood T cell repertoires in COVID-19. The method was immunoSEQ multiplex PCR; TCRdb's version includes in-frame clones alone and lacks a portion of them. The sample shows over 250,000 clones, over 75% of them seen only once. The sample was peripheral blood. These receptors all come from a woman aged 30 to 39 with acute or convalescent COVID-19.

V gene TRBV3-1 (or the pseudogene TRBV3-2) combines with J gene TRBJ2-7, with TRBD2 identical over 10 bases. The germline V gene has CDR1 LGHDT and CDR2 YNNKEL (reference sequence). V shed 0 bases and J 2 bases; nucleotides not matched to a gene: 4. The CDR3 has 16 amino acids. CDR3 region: CASSQDTSGATYEQYF. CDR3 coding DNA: TGTGCCAGCAGCCAAGATACTAGCGGGGCGACCTACGAGCAGTACTTC.

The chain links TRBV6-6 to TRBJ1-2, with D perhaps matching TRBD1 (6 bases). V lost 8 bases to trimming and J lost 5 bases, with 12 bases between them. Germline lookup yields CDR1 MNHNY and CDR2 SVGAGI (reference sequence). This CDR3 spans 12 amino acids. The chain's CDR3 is CASEFTGYGYTF. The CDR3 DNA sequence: TGTGCCAGCGAGTTTACAGGGTATGGCTACACCTTC.

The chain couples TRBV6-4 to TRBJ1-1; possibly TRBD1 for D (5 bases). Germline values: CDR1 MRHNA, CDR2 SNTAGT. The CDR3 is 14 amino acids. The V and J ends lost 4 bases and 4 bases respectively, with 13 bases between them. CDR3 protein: CASSVTGGGTEAFF. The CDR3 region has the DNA TGTGCCAGCAGTGTAACGGGGGGGGGCACTGAAGCTTTCTTT.

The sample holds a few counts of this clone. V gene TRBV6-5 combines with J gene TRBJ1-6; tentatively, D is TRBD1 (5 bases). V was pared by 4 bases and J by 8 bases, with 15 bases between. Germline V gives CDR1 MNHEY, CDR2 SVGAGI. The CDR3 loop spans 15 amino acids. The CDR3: CASSSIVGAHSPLHF. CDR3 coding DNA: TGTGCCAGCAGTTCCATCGTAGGGGCGCATTCACCCCTCCACTTT.

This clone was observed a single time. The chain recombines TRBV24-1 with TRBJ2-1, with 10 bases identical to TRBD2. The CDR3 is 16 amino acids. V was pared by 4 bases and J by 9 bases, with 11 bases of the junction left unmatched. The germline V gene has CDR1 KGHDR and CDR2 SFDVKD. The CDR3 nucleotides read TGTGCCACCAGTGACCCACTCCTAGCGGGAGTCAGTGAGCAGTTCTTC. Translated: CATSDPLLAGVSEQFF.

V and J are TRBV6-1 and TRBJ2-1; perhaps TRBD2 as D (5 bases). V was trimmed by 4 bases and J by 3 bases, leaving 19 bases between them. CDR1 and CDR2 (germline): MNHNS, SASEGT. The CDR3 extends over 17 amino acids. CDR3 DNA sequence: TGTGCCAGCAGTGGCTCAATAATCCAAACTAGCTACAATGAGCAGTTCTTC. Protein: CASSGSIIQTSYNEQFF.

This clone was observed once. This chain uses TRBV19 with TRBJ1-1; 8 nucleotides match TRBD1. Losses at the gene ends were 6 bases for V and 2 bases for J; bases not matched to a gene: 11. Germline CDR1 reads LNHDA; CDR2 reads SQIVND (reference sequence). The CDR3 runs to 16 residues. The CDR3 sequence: CASSPLGQGQNTEAFF. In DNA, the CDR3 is TGTGCCAGTAGCCCATTAGGACAGGGACAAAACACTGAAGCTTTCTTT.

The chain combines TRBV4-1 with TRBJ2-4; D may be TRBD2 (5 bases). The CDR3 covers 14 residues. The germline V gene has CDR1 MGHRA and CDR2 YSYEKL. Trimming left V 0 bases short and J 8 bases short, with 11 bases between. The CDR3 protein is CASSQDREVHIQYF. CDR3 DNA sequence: TGCGCCAGCAGCCAAGATCGGGAAGTACACATTCAGTACTTC.

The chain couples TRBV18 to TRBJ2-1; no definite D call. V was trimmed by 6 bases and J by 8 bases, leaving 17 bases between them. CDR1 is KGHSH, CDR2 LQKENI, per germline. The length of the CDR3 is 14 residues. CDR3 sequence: CASSSLGSSDEQFF. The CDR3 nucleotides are TGTGCCAGCTCTAGTCTAGGTTCCTCGGATGAGCAGTTCTTC.

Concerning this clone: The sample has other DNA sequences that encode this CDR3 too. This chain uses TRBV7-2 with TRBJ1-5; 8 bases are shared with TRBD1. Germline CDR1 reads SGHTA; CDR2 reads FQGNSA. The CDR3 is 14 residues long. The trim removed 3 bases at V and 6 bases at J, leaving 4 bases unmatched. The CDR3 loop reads CASSLDRVGQPQHF. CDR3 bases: TGTGCCAGCAGCTTGGACAGGGTAGGTCAGCCCCAGCATTTT.

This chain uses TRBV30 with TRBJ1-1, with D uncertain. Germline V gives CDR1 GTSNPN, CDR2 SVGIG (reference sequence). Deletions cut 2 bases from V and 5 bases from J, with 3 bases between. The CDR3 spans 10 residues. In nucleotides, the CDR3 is TGTGCCTGGAGTCGGACTGAAGCTTTCTTT. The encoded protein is CAWSRTEAFF. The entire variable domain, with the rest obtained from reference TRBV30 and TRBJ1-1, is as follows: SQTIHQWPATLVQPVGSPLSLECTVEGTSNPNLYWYRQAAGRGLQLLFYSVGIGQISSEVPQNLSASRPQDRQFILSSKKLLLSDSGFYLCAWSRTEAFFGQGTRLTVV.

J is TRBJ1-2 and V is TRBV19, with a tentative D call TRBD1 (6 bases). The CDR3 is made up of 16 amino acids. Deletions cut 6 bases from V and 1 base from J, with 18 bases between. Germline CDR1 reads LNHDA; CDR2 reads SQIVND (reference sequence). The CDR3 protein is CASRGDTQSRNYGYTF. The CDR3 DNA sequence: TGTGCCAGTAGGGGGGACACCCAGAGCCGTAACTATGGCTACACCTTC.

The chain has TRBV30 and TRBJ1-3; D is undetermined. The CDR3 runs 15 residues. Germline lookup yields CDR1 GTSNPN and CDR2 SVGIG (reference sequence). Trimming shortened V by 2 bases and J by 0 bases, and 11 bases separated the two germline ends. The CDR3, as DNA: TGTGCCTGGAGTTGGTCAGGCGTCTCTGGAAACACCATATATTTT. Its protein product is CAWSWSGVSGNTIYF.

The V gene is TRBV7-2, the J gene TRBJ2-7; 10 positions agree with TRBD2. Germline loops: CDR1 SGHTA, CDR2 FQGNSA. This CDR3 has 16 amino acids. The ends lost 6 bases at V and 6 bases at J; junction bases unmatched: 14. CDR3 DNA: TGTGCCAGCAGGTCCGTAGCGGGAGGAGCCCCGGGCGAGCAGTACTTC. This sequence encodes CASRSVAGGAPGEQYF. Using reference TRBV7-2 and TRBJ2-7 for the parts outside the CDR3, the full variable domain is GAGVSQSPSNKVTEKGKDVELRCDPISGHTALYWYRQSLGQGLEFLIYFQGNSAPDKSGLPSDRFSAERTGGSVSTLTIQRTQQEDSAVYLCASRSVAGGAPGEQYFGPGTRLTVT.

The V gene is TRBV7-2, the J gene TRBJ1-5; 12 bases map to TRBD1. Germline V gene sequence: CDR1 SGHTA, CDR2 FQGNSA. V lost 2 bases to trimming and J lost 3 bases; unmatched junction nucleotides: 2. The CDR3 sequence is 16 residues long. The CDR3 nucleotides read TGTGCCAGCAGCTTACGGGACAGGGGGCCCAATCAGCCCCAGCATTTT. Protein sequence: CASSLRDRGPNQPQHF.

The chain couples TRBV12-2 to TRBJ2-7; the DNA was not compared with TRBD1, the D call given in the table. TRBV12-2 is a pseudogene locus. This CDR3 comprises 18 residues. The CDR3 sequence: CASRPFRDTKKKHYEQYF. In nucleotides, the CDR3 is TGTGCAAGTCGCCCCTTCCGGGACACAAAAAAGAAACACTACGAGCAGTACTTC.

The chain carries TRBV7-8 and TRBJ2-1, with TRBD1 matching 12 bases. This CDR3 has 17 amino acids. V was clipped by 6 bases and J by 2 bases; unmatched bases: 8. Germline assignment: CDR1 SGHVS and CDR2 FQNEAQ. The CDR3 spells CASRPGTGGTTYNEQFF. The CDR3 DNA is TGTGCCAGCAGACCCGGGACAGGGGGCACAACCTACAATGAGCAGTTCTTC.

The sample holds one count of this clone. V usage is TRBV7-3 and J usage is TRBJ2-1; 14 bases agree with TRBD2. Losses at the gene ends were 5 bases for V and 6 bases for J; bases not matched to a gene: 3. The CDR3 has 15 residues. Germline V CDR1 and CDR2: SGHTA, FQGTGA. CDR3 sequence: CASSKGLAGVNEQFF. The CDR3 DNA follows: TGTGCCAGCAGCAAGGGACTAGCGGGAGTCAATGAGCAGTTCTTC.

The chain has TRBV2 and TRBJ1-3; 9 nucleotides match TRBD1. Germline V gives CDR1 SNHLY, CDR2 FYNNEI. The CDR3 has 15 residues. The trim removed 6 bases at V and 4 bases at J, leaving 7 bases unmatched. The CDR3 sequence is CASRDDRGIGNTIYF. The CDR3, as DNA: TGTGCCAGCAGAGACGACAGGGGGATCGGAAACACCATATATTTT.

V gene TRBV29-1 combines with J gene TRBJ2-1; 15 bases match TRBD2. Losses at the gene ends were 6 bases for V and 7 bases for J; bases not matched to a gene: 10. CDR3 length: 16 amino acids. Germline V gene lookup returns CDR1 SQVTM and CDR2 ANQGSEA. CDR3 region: CSVPGLAGGPGNEQFF. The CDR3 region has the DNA TGCAGCGTCCCCGGACTAGCGGGAGGGCCCGGGAATGAGCAGTTCTTC.

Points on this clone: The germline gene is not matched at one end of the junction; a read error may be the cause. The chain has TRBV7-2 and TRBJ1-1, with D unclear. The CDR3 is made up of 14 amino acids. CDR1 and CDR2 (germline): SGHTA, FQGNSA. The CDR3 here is CASSLAPFNNEAFF. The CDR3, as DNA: TGTGCCAGCAGCTTAGCTCCCTTTAACAATGAAGCTTTCTTT.

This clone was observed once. In DNA, the CDR3 is TGTGCCAGCAGTGGGGAGACAGGGAACACTGAAGCTTTCTTT. Translated: CASSGETGNTEAFF. V and J are TRBV27 and TRBJ1-1, with D possibly being TRBD1 (6 bases). Per the germline V gene, CDR1 is MNHEY and CDR2 is SMNVEV (reference sequence). Deletions cut 5 bases from V and 1 base from J, with 11 bases between. The CDR3 has 14 residues.

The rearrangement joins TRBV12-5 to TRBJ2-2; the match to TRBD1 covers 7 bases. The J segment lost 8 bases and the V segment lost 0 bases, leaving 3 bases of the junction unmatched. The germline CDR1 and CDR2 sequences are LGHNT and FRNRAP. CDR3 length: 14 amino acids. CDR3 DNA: TGTGCTAGTGGTTTGGTACAGGGGACAGGGGAGCTGTTTTTT. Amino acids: CASGLVQGTGELFF.

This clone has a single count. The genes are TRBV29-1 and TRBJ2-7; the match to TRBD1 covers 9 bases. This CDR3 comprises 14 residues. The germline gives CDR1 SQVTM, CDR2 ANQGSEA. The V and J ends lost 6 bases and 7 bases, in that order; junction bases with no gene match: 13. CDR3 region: CSVGTGTTAGEQYF. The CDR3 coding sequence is TGCAGCGTCGGGACAGGGACCACGGCGGGAGAGCAGTACTTC.

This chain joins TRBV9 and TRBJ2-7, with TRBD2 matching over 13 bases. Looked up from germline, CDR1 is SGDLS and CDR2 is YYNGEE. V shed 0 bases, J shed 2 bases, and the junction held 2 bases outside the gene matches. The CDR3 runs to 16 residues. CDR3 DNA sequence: TGTGCCAGCAGCGTAGCGGGGACTAGCGGGACCTACGAGCAGTACTTC. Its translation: CASSVAGTSGTYEQYF.

CDR3 loop: CASTDRGNGAQYF. CDR3 nucleotide sequence: TGTGCCAGCACAGACAGGGGGAACGGGGCGCAGTACTTC. The chain links TRBV28 to TRBJ2-7; TRBD1 aligns across 9 bases. Losses at the gene ends were 7 bases for V and 9 bases for J; bases not matched to a gene: 10. Germline CDR1 reads MDHEN; CDR2 reads SYDVKM. CDR3 size: 13 residues.

CDR3 residues: CASSLRQANLIPYEQYF. The CDR3 DNA follows: TGTGCCAGCAGCCTCCGACAGGCTAACCTTATTCCCTACGAGCAGTACTTC. The chain links TRBV6-2 or TRBV6-3 to TRBJ2-7; D is possibly TRBD1 (6 bases). The CDR3 contains 17 residues. V was trimmed by 6 bases and J by 2 bases, leaving 23 bases between them. Germline lookup yields CDR1 MNHEY and CDR2 SVGEGT.

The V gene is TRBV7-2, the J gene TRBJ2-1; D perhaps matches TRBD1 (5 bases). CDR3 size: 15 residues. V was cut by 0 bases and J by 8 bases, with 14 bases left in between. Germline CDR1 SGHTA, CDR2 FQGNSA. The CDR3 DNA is TGTGCCAGCAGCTTAGCGGGGCGGAGTAAATATGAGCAGTTCTTC. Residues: CASSLAGRSKYEQFF.

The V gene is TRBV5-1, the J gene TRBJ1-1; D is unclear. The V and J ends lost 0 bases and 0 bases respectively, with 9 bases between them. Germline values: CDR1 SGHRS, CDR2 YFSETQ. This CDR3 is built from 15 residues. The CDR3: CASSLEEGMNTEAFF. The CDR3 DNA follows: TGCGCCAGCAGCTTGGAAGAGGGAATGAACACTGAAGCTTTCTTT.

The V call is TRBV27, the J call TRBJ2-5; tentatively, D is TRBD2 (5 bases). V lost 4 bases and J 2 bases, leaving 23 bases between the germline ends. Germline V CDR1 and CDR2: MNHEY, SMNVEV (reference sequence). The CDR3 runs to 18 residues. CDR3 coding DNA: TGTGCCAGCAGTTATTGGCGGATTAATTCCGGACTTCAAGAGACCCAGTACTTC. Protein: CASSYWRINSGLQETQYF.